These T cell receptor beta chains were read from a single sample in a study of T-cell memory formation after mild COVID-19. TCRdb processed the 5' RACE reads anew with MiXCR; each CDR3 protein has one entry. The sample carries 450,000 to 700,000 distinct CDR3 sequences, roughly 18% recorded once. Sequencing used PBMCs or a T cell subset sorted from them (not recorded which). These receptors originate from an adult woman who had mild COVID-19 (a few samples of this study predate the infection). Cell type and time point are not known. Both conserved end residues are part of each CDR3. The D gene is left open where the match is weak. Some rows have no size entry. The others give once, few or many, or a class for an expanded clone.

j_call | d_call | clone_size | v_call | cdr3_aa | cdr3_nt
TRBJ1-1 | TRBD1 | few | TRBV7-2 | CASSRQGGTSNTEAFF | TGTGCCAGCAGCCGACAGGGGGGTACATCGAACACTGAAGCTTTCTTT
TRBJ1-5 | TRBD1 | . | TRBV30 | CAWTGGLGQPQHF | TGTGCCTGGACAGGGGGGTTAGGTCAGCCCCAGCATTTT
TRBJ2-2 | . | . | TRBV15 | CATSRARGTGELFF | TGTGCCACCAGCAGAGCTCGGGGAACCGGGGAGCTGTTTTTT
TRBJ2-3 | . | few | TRBV4-2 | CASSRRLLSDTQYF | TGTGCCAGCAGCCGCCGACTCCTTTCAGATACGCAGTATTTT
TRBJ2-3 | . | many | TRBV5-1 | CASSLAHTDTQYF | TGCGCCAGCAGCTTGGCCCACACAGATACGCAGTATTTT
TRBJ2-5 | . | many | TRBV7-2 | CASSPYITRETQYF | TGTGCCAGCAGCCCGTACATAACCCGAGAGACCCAGTACTTC
TRBJ2-5 | TRBD2 | . | TRBV6-1 | CASSGLAGEGYF | TGTGCCAGCAGTGGACTAGCGGGAGAAGGGTACTTC
TRBJ2-6 | . | . | TRBV30 | CAWSVLASGANVLTF | TGTGCCTGGAGTGTACTAGCCTCTGGGGCCAACGTCCTGACTTTC
TRBJ2-3 | TRBD1 | few | TRBV3-1 | CASSNRDRGRDTQYF | TGTGCCAGCAGCAACCGGGACAGGGGGCGGGATACGCAGTATTTT
TRBJ1-1 | TRBD1 | many | TRBV24-1 | CATSDSQGANTEAFF | TGTGCCACCAGTGATTCACAGGGGGCGAACACTGAAGCTTTCTTT
TRBJ2-1 | . | few | TRBV4-2 | CASSQVMVDEQFF | TGTGCCAGCAGCCAAGTTATGGTCGATGAGCAGTTCTTC
TRBJ1-6 | . | . | TRBV7-2 | CASTPGAHLSPLHF | TGTGCCAGCACCCCTGGAGCCCACTTATCACCCCTCCACTTT
TRBJ2-5 | . | few | TRBV20-1 | CSAFPGGSRETQYF | TGCAGCGCCTTCCCGGGGGGCTCACGGGAGACCCAGTACTTC
TRBJ2-7 | TRBD1 | . | TRBV7-3 | CASSFNAGQGYEQYF | TGTGCCAGCAGCTTCAATGCCGGACAGGGGTACGAGCAGTACTTC
TRBJ2-7 | . | few | TRBV12-3/TRBV12-4 | CASTSDHYEQYF | TGTGCCAGCACTTCGGACCACTACGAGCAGTACTTC
TRBJ2-7 | TRBD2 | . | TRBV20-1 | CSAREGGRPVEQYF | TGCAGTGCTAGAGAAGGCGGGAGACCGGTCGAGCAGTACTTC
TRBJ2-1 | TRBD2 | . | TRBV7-2 | CASSMGLANYNEQFF | TGTGCCAGCAGCATGGGACTAGCGAACTACAATGAGCAGTTCTTC
TRBJ2-1 | TRBD2 | . | TRBV6-2/TRBV6-3 | CASSPTSGISYNEQFF | TGTGCCAGCAGTCCGACTAGCGGGATCTCCTACAATGAGCAGTTCTTC
TRBJ2-7 | . | . | TRBV12-3/TRBV12-4 | CASSLVPDYEQYF | TGTGCCAGCAGTTTAGTTCCGGACTACGAGCAGTACTTC
TRBJ2-3 | . | . | TRBV11-2 | CASSLTMGPPRSTDTQYF | TGTGCCAGCAGCTTAACCATGGGACCGCCGCGAAGCACAGATACGCAGTATTTT
TRBJ1-2 | TRBD1 | . | TRBV5-1 | CASSPVPGQGATDYGYTF | TGCGCCAGCAGCCCCGTCCCGGGACAGGGGGCGACGGACTATGGCTACACCTTC
TRBJ2-3 | . | few | TRBV5-1 | CASSLGPQKTDTQYF | TGCGCCAGCAGCTTGGGGCCCCAGAAAACAGATACGCAGTATTTT
TRBJ2-2 | . | many | TRBV7-3 | CASSSTNTGELFF | TGTGCCAGCAGCTCTACCAACACCGGGGAGCTGTTTTTT
TRBJ1-1 | . | . | TRBV20-1 | CSASGGGPEAFF | TGCAGTGCTAGTGGCGGGGGCCCTGAAGCTTTCTTT
TRBJ1-1 | . | . | TRBV12-3/TRBV12-4 | CASSSEGLGGTEAFF | TGTGCCAGCAGCTCCGAGGGACTAGGGGGCACTGAAGCTTTCTTT
TRBJ2-1 | . | . | TRBV27 | CASSWGNRNEQFF | TGTGCCAGCAGTTGGGGGAATCGGAATGAGCAGTTCTTC
TRBJ2-2 | TRBD2 | few | TRBV29-1 | CSVSKLAGGSNTGELFF | TGCAGCGTTTCGAAACTAGCGGGAGGGTCGAACACCGGGGAGCTGTTTTTT
TRBJ1-5 | TRBD1 | . | TRBV5-5 | CASSHSGTGNQPQHF | TGTGCCAGCAGCCACTCTGGGACAGGCAATCAGCCCCAGCATTTT
TRBJ2-5 | . | . | TRBV20-1 | CSASDPRERTQYF | TGCAGTGCTTCGGACCCGAGAGAACGGACCCAGTACTTC
TRBJ2-7 | TRBD1 | few | TRBV30 | CAWSSYAGQGPYEQYF | TGTGCCTGGAGTTCCTATGCGGGACAGGGGCCCTACGAGCAGTACTTC
TRBJ2-3 | . | many | TRBV12-3/TRBV12-4 | CASSHRVTDTQYF | TGTGCCAGCAGCCACAGGGTTACAGATACGCAGTATTTT
TRBJ2-1 | TRBD2 | few | TRBV25-1 | CASSESMGTSEIHNEQFF | TGTGCCAGCAGTGAATCAATGGGGACTAGCGAGATACACAATGAGCAGTTCTTC
TRBJ2-5 | . | . | TRBV4-1 | CASSQDDWNGETQYF | TGCGCCAGCAGCCAAGATGACTGGAATGGGGAGACCCAGTACTTC
TRBJ2-1 | TRBD2 | . | TRBV29-1 | CSVEFGRAFYQFF | TGCAGCGTTGAATTCGGGAGGGCCTTTTATCAGTTCTTC
TRBJ2-5 | TRBD1 | . | TRBV18 | CASSPLGQQETQYF | TGTGCCAGCTCACCTCTGGGACAGCAAGAGACCCAGTACTTC
TRBJ2-7 | TRBD1 | . | TRBV6-2/TRBV6-3 | CASSRVGTGIDEQYF | TGTGCCAGCAGCCGTGTTGGGACAGGGATTGACGAGCAGTACTTC
TRBJ1-3 | TRBD1 | . | TRBV18 | CASSPQTGEASAIYF | TGTGCCAGCTCACCTCAGACAGGGGAAGCAAGCGCCATATATTTT
TRBJ1-2 | . | . | TRBV5-6 | CASSSSRRTVNYGYTF | TGTGCCAGCAGCTCAAGCCGCCGGACAGTAAACTATGGCTACACCTTC
TRBJ2-4 | TRBD1 | . | TRBV6-6 | CASSYRDRGRGAKNIQYF | TGTGCCAGCAGTTATCGGGACAGGGGGCGCGGAGCCAAAAACATTCAGTACTTC
TRBJ2-7 | . | few | TRBV20-1 | CSARDTRDFGEQYF | TGCAGTGCTAGAGATACCCGGGACTTCGGCGAGCAGTACTTC
TRBJ2-3 | . | . | TRBV15 | CATSRGSMGGVADTQYF | TGTGCCACCAGCAGAGGCTCTATGGGCGGGGTGGCAGATACGCAGTATTTT
TRBJ2-1 | . | once | TRBV2 | CASVEGGSKQFF | TGTGCCAGCGTCGAGGGGGGGTCGAAGCAGTTCTTC
TRBJ2-7 | . | few | TRBV7-2 | CASSSGLLRDPFEQYF | TGTGCCAGCAGCTCCGGACTACTGCGGGACCCCTTCGAGCAGTACTTC
TRBJ2-1 | TRBD2 | . | TRBV9 | CASSLRVTSGRASSYNEQFF | TGTGCCAGCAGCCTCCGAGTGACTAGCGGGAGGGCCTCCTCCTACAATGAGCAGTTCTTC